The present TCR beta chain was sequenced within a study of T-cell reconstitution after alpha-beta-depleted transplantation in children. Overall study findings and caveats: A year post-transplant, T-cell counts and diversity derived mostly from newly produced T cells. Day-60 TCRbeta diversity that was high in some patients was derived from surviving recipient T cells and thymic progenitors. Expanded clones from the graft, numbering several hundred, reportedly supplied alpha-beta T cells about two months after transplant.

This clonotype was picked up a small number of times. Its specificity is unknown. Unique molecular identifiers featured in how the TCRbeta library was prepared. Via MiXCR, TCRdb re-called the PCR reads, giving one row per CDR3 protein. In the table there are under 250,000 distinct CDR3 sequences, over 15% of which are singletons. V was clipped by 5 bases and J by 1 base, with 19 bases between them. CDR1 is SGHVS, CDR2 FNYEAQ, per germline. This CDR3 has 17 residues. The starting material was PBMCs, mostly from graft donor cells, obtained 360 days after TCRalphabeta/CD19-depleted stem cell transplant. The chain is built from TRBV7-6 and TRBJ2-3, with a possible D match to TRBD2 (6 bases). This sequence originates from a male patient aged 2-15 years who had a stem cell transplant for acute lymphoblastic leukemia, so the T cells may come from the graft donor. The CDR3 bases are TGTGCCAGCAGCGCGAGACTAAGCGGGCGGGGCACAGATACGCAGTATTTT. Amino acid sequence: CASSARLSGRGTDTQYF.